Below, 7 T cell receptor beta chains from the same sample are listed, as sequenced in a study of immune heterogeneity within non-small cell lung tumors. The starting template was genomic DNA from bulk tumor, around 660 ng per sample. Surgery yielded several widely spaced biopsies per primary tumor. The study cohort was described as untreated, and its members had newly diagnosed non-small cell lung cancer. They went on to have curative surgery. Multiplex PCR (32 V and 13 J primers) was used to amplify the TCR beta CDR3. TCRdb itself ran the multiplex PCR reads through MiXCR, one entry per CDR3 protein. The repertoire has 21,000 or so distinct CDR3 sequences, around 30% of them found once; the top ten carry 4.4%. The sample was lung tumor tissue. These receptors were collected from a middle-aged man with non-small cell lung cancer.

The rearrangement joins TRBV30 to TRBJ2-2, with D possibly being TRBD2 (6 bases). This CDR3 contains 14 residues. Germline CDR1 reads GTSNPN; CDR2 reads SVGIG (reference sequence). Trimming stripped 0 bases from V and 6 bases from J, with 11 bases between. This CDR3 reads CAWSVGGGAGELFF. Written as DNA, the CDR3 is TGTGCCTGGAGTGTAGGAGGAGGGGCCGGGGAGCTGTTTTTT.

This clonotype occurred a few times. This sequence joins TRBV28 and TRBJ1-1; TRBD1 agrees at 8 bases. CDR1 and CDR2 from the germline V gene are MDHEN and SYDVKM. The CDR3 has 16 residues. V trimming: 2 bases; J trimming: 5 bases; junction bases outside the gene matches: 10. CDR3 coding DNA: TGTGCCAGCAGTTTAAGAGGTACAGGGGGTAATACTGAAGCTTTCTTT. It yields the protein CASSLRGTGGNTEAFF.

A note on this clonotype: This may come from a read error, since a much larger clone is one base off. The rearrangement links TRBV6-1 to TRBJ2-7, with TRBD2 identical over 9 bases. CDR3 length equals 14 residues. V was clipped by 6 bases and J by 4 bases; unmatched bases: 7. Germline lookup yields CDR1 MNHNS and CDR2 SASEGT. The CDR3 DNA reads TGTGCCAGCAGCTCCGGGACTAGCAAGTACGAGCAGTACTTC. Protein sequence: CASSSGTSKYEQYF.

The chain has TRBV5-8 and TRBJ1-4, with 7 bases matching TRBD1. Per germline, CDR1 SGHTS and CDR2 YDEGEE. J lost 7 bases, V lost 4 bases, and 10 bases had no gene match. This CDR3 comprises 15 residues. The CDR3 is CASSRGDRAGEKLFF. CDR3 bases: TGTGCCAGCAGCCGAGGAGACAGGGCGGGTGAAAAACTGTTTTTT.

This chain links TRBV5-1 with TRBJ2-7; D not certain. The V end was cut by 4 bases, the J end by 2 bases, with 7 bases between. CDR1 is SGHRS and CDR2 is YFSETQ in the germline V gene. The CDR3 runs to 12 residues. CDR3 DNA sequence: TGCGCCAGCAGCATAGACGCCTACGAGCAGTACTTC. This sequence encodes CASSIDAYEQYF.

This clonotype is large. The chain recombines TRBV15 with TRBJ1-2, with no clear D. The CDR3 contains 14 residues. Trimming took 4 bases from V and 5 from J, leaving 14 bases between them. Germline V lookup: CDR1 LNHNV, CDR2 YYDKDF (reference sequence). The CDR3 spells CATSTAGGFYGYTF. CDR3 bases: TGTGCCACCAGCACTGCAGGAGGGTTTTATGGCTACACCTTC.

The chain joins TRBV12-3 or TRBV12-4 to TRBJ2-2, with 7 nucleotides matching TRBD2. The CDR3 totals 16 residues. Trimming cost V 4 bases and J 7 bases; bases outside gene matches: 12. DNA of the CDR3: TGTGCCAGCAGTTCCGGAGCGGGGCCGCTACTCGGGGAGCTGTTTTTT. It yields the protein CASSSGAGPLLGELFF.